This TCR beta chain derives from a study of long-term antiretroviral therapy in people with HIV. Study-level findings and limits: Nothing was known about ART adherence, viral resistance or changes in therapy. The range of CDR3 lengths in HIV repertoires proved narrower than that found in controls. In samples taken after ART, diversity increased but remained below transplant donor control levels.

Every participant with HIV received treatment in the United States. Of note for this clone: Its target is not known.

Runs used v3.0 of the immunoSEQ assay and were done at survey level. TCRdb keeps only in-frame clones here, not all; method: immunoSEQ multiplex PCR. This sample has about 39,000 clones, with 86% found just once. The TCR was taken from a woman aged 50 to 65 with HIV. The sample consisted of unsorted PBMCs, taken 1.2 years after starting antiretroviral therapy.

The CDR3 loop is CASSQGASGGAGANVLTF. CDR3 DNA sequence: TGCGCCAGCAGCCAAGGTGCTAGCGGGGGTGCTGGGGCCAACGTCCTGACTTTC. The V call is TRBV4-3, the J call TRBJ2-6, with 10 bases matching TRBD2. Trimming cost V 1 base and J 2 bases; bases outside gene matches: 5. Germline CDR1 and CDR2: LGHNA and YSLEER. The CDR3 has 18 amino acids.